The sequence of this T cell receptor beta chain was determined in a study of T cells in Graves' hyperthyroidism and ophthalmopathy. Across the study: It was at initial diagnosis, before any treatment, that peripheral blood was collected. General study points: The majority of expanded thyroid clonotypes above 0.001 also appeared in blood.

This clonotype appeared many times. Its antigen is unknown. Researchers defined stable Graves' hyperthyroidism as no ophthalmopathy progression within 18 months. Researchers took RNA transcripts and amplified the TCR beta CDR3 regions from them. TCR CDR3 underwent first-round RT-PCR with the HTBI primer set. TCRdb reprocessed the multiplex PCR reads via MiXCR and lists one record per CDR3 protein. The sample lists about 350,000 distinct CDR3 sequences; about a fifth were seen once. The CDR3 runs 13 residues. The V end was cut by 8 bases, the J end by 7 bases, with 15 bases between. Germline assignment: CDR1 MNHNS and CDR2 SASEGT.

The J gene is TRBJ1-5, the V gene TRBV6-1; tentative D call: TRBD1 (6 bases). This TCR came from a woman aged 18-35 years with Graves' hyperthyroidism. Sequences were obtained from blood. CDR3 DNA: TGTGCCAGCGAGAGGGGGGCTTCCCAGCCCCAGCATTTT. Its translation is CASERGASQPQHF.